This entry concerns a single TCR beta chain. These data are taken from a study of cytomegalovirus exposure and HLA in healthy donors. Study in general: Earlier, 150 million to 200 million T cells were analyzed, and around 100 million unique TCR beta sequences were found among them.

Amplification used 60 Vbeta primers and 13 Jbeta primers. Data came from immunoSEQ multiplex PCR; TCRdb stores just in-frame clones and leaves some out. The sample lists under 200,000 clones; around 80% were seen once. The sample comprised PBMCs. This receptor was obtained from a woman in her 50s in good health and CMV-seronegative.

CDR3 protein: CASSFAGGWQPQHF. For the CDR3, the DNA is TGTGCCAGCAGCTTTGCAGGGGGCTGGCAGCCCCAGCATTTT. The rearrangement links TRBV7-2 to TRBJ1-5, with TRBD1 matching over 8 bases. The CDR3 is made up of 14 amino acids. The J segment lost 7 bases and the V segment lost 3 bases, leaving 5 bases of the junction unmatched. The germline V gene has CDR1 SGHTA and CDR2 FQGNSA. Complete variable domain (other parts from reference TRBV7-2 and TRBJ1-5): GAGVSQSPSNKVTEKGKDVELRCDPISGHTALYWYRQSLGQGLEFLIYFQGNSAPDKSGLPSDRFSAERTGGSVSTLTIQRTQQEDSAVYLCASSFAGGWQPQHFGDGTRLSIL.